This entry lists 29 T cell receptor beta chains sequenced from one sample in a study of a mutant IDH1 vaccine in newly diagnosed glioma. Time point indicated: week 11, during vaccination. The investigators gave 300 ug of mutant IDH1 20-mer peptide in each vaccine dose, together with topical imiquimod. These TCRs' antigens remain unknown. Only in-frame clones appear in the TCRdb table, and some are missing; sequencing was by immunoSEQ multiplex PCR. The sample holds roughly 57,000 clones; around 89% are singletons and the top ten take around 1.9%. The sample in question was PBMCs, obtained from a glioma patient whose treatment included an IDH1 peptide vaccine. These receptor sequences come from a man in his forties with glioma.

The rearrangement joins TRBV6-1 to TRBJ2-2, with D hard to call. V lost 3 bases and J lost 1, with 9 bases in between. The CDR3 loop spans 15 amino acids. Looked up from germline, CDR1 is MNHNS and CDR2 is SASEGT. CDR3 in amino acids: CASSEGRRNTGELFF. The CDR3 DNA is TGTGCCAGCAGTGAGGGAAGGAGGAACACCGGGGAGCTGTTTTTT.

This clone was seen only once. The chain uses TRBV29-1 and TRBJ1-1; tentatively, D is TRBD1 (5 bases). The CDR3 extends over 13 amino acids. Germline V CDR1 and CDR2: SQVTM, ANQGSEA. The V end lost 7 bases, the J end lost 2 bases, and 14 bases lay between the germline ends. CDR3 loop: CSGRAGVNTEAFF. In DNA, the CDR3 is TGCAGCGGCCGGGCGGGGGTCAACACTGAAGCTTTCTTT.

The V gene is TRBV5-6, the J gene TRBJ2-1; D gene uncertain. Germline values: CDR1 SGHDT, CDR2 YYEEEE. The CDR3 is 12 residues long. The V and J ends lost 0 bases and 13 bases respectively, with 11 bases between them. CDR3 DNA: TGTGCCAGCAGCTTGGGATTTCAGAAACAGTTCTTC. Protein product: CASSLGFQKQFF.

The rearrangement joins TRBV10-3 to TRBJ1-2; 9 bases line up with TRBD1. Trimming at V came to 7 bases and at J to 2 bases, leaving 8 bases not matched to a gene. CDR3 length: 15 amino acids. Germline loops: CDR1 ENHRY, CDR2 SYGVKD. CDR3 bases: TGTGCCATCAATCCTGGGACAGGGACGAACTATGGCTACACCTTC. Translation: CAINPGTGTNYGYTF.

The V call is TRBV28, the J call TRBJ1-4; D may be TRBD1 (5 bases). The length of the CDR3 is 16 residues. Trimming stripped 3 bases from V and 4 bases from J, with 15 bases between. Per the germline V gene, CDR1 is MDHEN and CDR2 is SYDVKM. CDR3 protein: CASSFAPRGRNEKLFF. CDR3 DNA sequence: TGTGCCAGCAGTTTCGCACCCCGGGGACGTAATGAAAAACTGTTTTTT.

This clone was counted once. The gene calls are TRBV28 and TRBJ2-7; 8 bases agree with TRBD2. The CDR3 extends over 17 amino acids. Looked up from germline, CDR1 is MDHEN and CDR2 is SYDVKM. The ends lost 4 bases at V and 1 base at J; junction bases unmatched: 12. CDR3 in amino acids: CASSSSGGREVSYEQYF. DNA of the CDR3: TGTGCCAGCAGTTCGTCCGGAGGGCGGGAGGTGTCCTACGAGCAGTACTTC. The full variable domain, in which reference TRBV28 and TRBJ2-7 provide the parts outside the CDR3, is DVKVTQSSRYLVKRTGEKVFLECVQDMDHENMFWYRQDPGLGLRLIYFSYDVKMKEKGDIPEGYSVSREKKERFSLILESASTNQTSMYLCASSSSGGREVSYEQYFGPGTRLTVT.

The chain employs TRBV5-1 and TRBJ2-1; 14 nucleotides align to TRBD2. Germline CDR1 reads SGHRS; CDR2 reads YFSETQ. This CDR3 comprises 15 residues. The ends lost 4 bases at V and 7 bases at J; junction bases unmatched: 4. CDR3 sequence (DNA): TGCGCCAGCAGCCCGGGGACTAGCGGGAGTAATGAGCAGTTCTTC. It yields the protein CASSPGTSGSNEQFF.

There are a few counts of this clone. The chain recombines TRBV18 with TRBJ1-5; tentative D call: TRBD1 (6 bases). Per the germline V gene, CDR1 is KGHSH and CDR2 is LQKENI. Trimming cost V 6 bases and J 0 bases, with 12 bases left between them. The CDR3 covers 15 residues. The DNA for the CDR3 is TGTGCCAGCTCGCTGGACAGACATAGCAATCAGCCCCAGCATTTT. Translated, it gives CASSLDRHSNQPQHF.

The gene calls are TRBV15 and TRBJ1-3; TRBD1 aligns across 10 bases. This CDR3 is 14 amino acids long. Per the germline V gene, CDR1 is LNHNV and CDR2 is YYDKDF (reference sequence). The ends lost 5 bases at V and 4 bases at J; junction bases unmatched: 2. The CDR3 protein is CATSGDRGGNTIYF. In DNA form, the CDR3 reads TGTGCCACCAGCGGGGACAGGGGAGGAAACACCATATATTTT. Full variable domain (remainder filled in from reference TRBV15 and TRBJ1-3): DAMVIQNPRYQVTQFGKPVTLSCSQTLNHNVMYWYQQKSSQAPKLLFHYYDKDFNNEADTPDNFQSRRPNTSFCFLDIRSPGLGDTAMYLCATSGDRGGNTIYFGEGSWLTVV.

This chain links TRBV7-9 with TRBJ1-6, with unresolved D. The CDR3 has 12 amino acids. Per the germline V gene, CDR1 is SEHNR and CDR2 is FQNEAQ (reference sequence). V lost 5 bases and J lost 10, with 9 bases in between. The CDR3 loop is CASSAAGSPLHF. The CDR3, as DNA: TGTGCCAGCAGCGCAGCAGGATCACCCCTCCACTTT.

The chain joins TRBV28 to TRBJ2-3, with D possibly being TRBD1 (6 bases). V was trimmed by 5 bases and J by 1 base, leaving 19 bases between them. Per the germline V gene, CDR1 is MDHEN and CDR2 is SYDVKM. This CDR3 is built from 17 residues. The CDR3 protein is CASSPRTVLTGTDTQYF. The CDR3 region has the DNA TGTGCCAGCAGTCCCAGGACAGTACTTACTGGCACAGATACGCAGTATTTT.

The V and J genes are TRBV28 and TRBJ2-7; 14 nucleotides agree with TRBD2. This CDR3 is built from 16 residues. Germline CDR1 reads MDHEN; CDR2 reads SYDVKM. Losses at the gene ends were 5 bases for V and 5 bases for J; bases not matched to a gene: 8. In DNA, the CDR3 is TGTGCCAGCAGTCAAAGACTAGCGGGAGGGGAAAACGAGCAGTACTTC. Amino acid sequence: CASSQRLAGGENEQYF.

The rearrangement joins TRBV6-5 to TRBJ1-6, with 9 bases matching TRBD1. Germline assignment: CDR1 MNHEY and CDR2 SVGAGI. V gave up 8 bases and J gave up 12 bases; unmatched junction bases: 14. The CDR3 spans 15 residues. In DNA, the CDR3 is TGTGCCAGCGCACTCGACAGGGGGGTACCGATACCCCTCCACTTT. Its translation: CASALDRGVPIPLHF.

The chain's CDR3 is CASSASGLSTDTQYF. The CDR3 coding sequence is TGTGCCAGCAGCGCTTCGGGGCTTAGCACAGATACGCAGTATTTT. The chain employs TRBV27 and TRBJ2-3, with D perhaps TRBD1 or TRBD2 (5 bases each). This CDR3 has 15 residues. V lost 6 bases and J lost 0, with 13 bases in between. Germline CDR1 and CDR2: MNHEY and SMNVEV (reference sequence).

The chain couples TRBV7-2 to TRBJ2-2, with D perhaps given as TRBD1 or TRBD2 (5 bases each). V gave up 5 bases and J gave up 9 bases, with 16 bases separating them. Germline V gene lookup returns CDR1 SGHTA and CDR2 FQGNSA. This CDR3 is 14 amino acids long. CDR3 DNA: TGTGCCAGCAGCGAGGACGGAGGACACCGGGAGCTGTTTTTT. Encoded protein: CASSEDGGHRELFF. The complete variable domain, with remaining parts taken from reference TRBV7-2 and TRBJ2-2, reads GAGVSQSPSNKVTEKGKDVELRCDPISGHTALYWYRQSLGQGLEFLIYFQGNSAPDKSGLPSDRFSAERTGGSVSTLTIQRTQQEDSAVYLCASSEDGGHRELFFGEGSRLTVL.

This rearrangement joins TRBV19 to TRBJ1-2; tentative D call: TRBD1 (6 bases). The CDR3 runs 15 residues. Germline-derived CDR1 and CDR2 are LNHDA and SQIVND (reference sequence). V lost 2 bases and J lost 3, with 13 bases in between. The CDR3 DNA reads TGTGCCAGTAGTATATTCCCACAGGGAGACTATGGCTACACCTTC. Its protein is CASSIFPQGDYGYTF.

The chain couples TRBV1 to TRBJ2-7; the table gives TRBD1 as D, unverified against the DNA. TRBV1 is a documented pseudogene. This CDR3 region has 16 residues. CDR3 bases: TGCACCAGCAGCCAAGATAGAGGGGGCCCTTCCTACGAGCAGTACGTC. Its protein is CTSSQDRGGPSYEQYV.

The rearrangement links TRBV19 to TRBJ1-2; TRBD1 matches at 9 bases. V shed 6 bases and J 4 bases; nucleotides not matched to a gene: 9. Germline V gives CDR1 LNHDA, CDR2 SQIVND (reference sequence). The CDR3 runs 15 residues. The CDR3 nucleotides are TGTGCCAGTAGCCCTAATACAGGGGGCTTCTATGGCTACACCTTC. It encodes CASSPNTGGFYGYTF.

The J gene is TRBJ1-5, the V gene TRBV5-6, with D possibly TRBD1 on 6 matching bases. This CDR3 comprises 14 residues. Germline loops: CDR1 SGHDT, CDR2 YYEEEE. Deletions cut 0 bases from V and 8 bases from J, with 12 bases between. In DNA form, the CDR3 reads TGTGCCAGCAGCTTGGGGCAGGGGAAGAAGCCCCAGCATTTT. Translation gives CASSLGQGKKPQHF.

CDR3 sequence: CASSLQGLYTEAFF. CDR3 DNA sequence: TGTGCCAGCAGTCTCCAGGGTTTGTACACTGAAGCTTTCTTT. The chain carries TRBV27 and TRBJ1-1, with TRBD1 as a possible D gene (5 bases). V lost 5 bases and J 3 bases, leaving 13 bases between the germline ends. Germline V gene lookup returns CDR1 MNHEY and CDR2 SMNVEV (reference sequence). The CDR3 has 14 residues.

The chain couples TRBV4-1 to TRBJ1-1, with D maybe TRBD1 (5 bases). Trimming stripped 1 base from V and 0 bases from J, with 15 bases between. Germline V gene sequence: CDR1 MGHRA, CDR2 YSYEKL. The CDR3 contains 17 residues. This CDR3 reads CASSQVGPGRVNTEAFF. The CDR3 DNA is TGCGCCAGCAGCCAAGTGGGACCGGGACGGGTGAACACTGAAGCTTTCTTT.

Only one count was recorded for this clone. The rearrangement uses TRBV27 and TRBJ2-3, with TRBD1 matching 11 bases. Germline V gene lookup returns CDR1 MNHEY and CDR2 SMNVEV (reference sequence). CDR3 length: 18 residues. V was clipped by 5 bases and J by 4 bases; unmatched bases: 14. Here the CDR3 reads CASSTPLWTGGSPDTQYF. DNA of the CDR3: TGTGCCAGCAGTACACCCCTTTGGACAGGGGGCTCCCCAGATACGCAGTATTTT.

V usage is TRBV5-5 and J usage is TRBJ2-3; no clear D. V dropped 3 bases and J dropped 0 bases, with 11 bases sitting between them. Germline V gene sequence: CDR1 SGHKS, CDR2 YYEKEE (reference sequence). The CDR3 is made up of 15 amino acids. This CDR3 reads CASSWAADSTDTQYF. For the CDR3, the DNA is TGTGCCAGCAGCTGGGCGGCGGATAGCACAGATACGCAGTATTTT.

CDR3 DNA: TGTGCCAGCAGATTCGAAGGGCCGTTGGGGACTGAAGCTTTCTTT. It translates to CASRFEGPLGTEAFF. V usage is TRBV7-2 and J usage is TRBJ1-1, with D hard to call. Trimming left V 6 bases short and J 5 bases short, with 19 bases between. The CDR3 is made up of 15 amino acids. Germline CDR1 reads SGHTA; CDR2 reads FQGNSA.

The CDR3 DNA reads TGTGCCCAGCGGGGACCCAACACTGAAGCTTTCTTT. It yields the protein CAQRGPNTEAFF. This chain uses TRBV12-5 with TRBJ1-1; D perhaps matches TRBD1 (5 bases). This CDR3 spans 12 amino acids. Germline CDR1 LGHNT, CDR2 FRNRAP. Complete variable domain (other parts from reference TRBV12-5 and TRBJ1-1): DARVTQTPRHKVTEMGQEVTMRCQPILGHNTVFWYRQTMMQGLELLAYFRNRAPLDDSGMPKDRFSAEMPDATLATLKIQPSEPRDSAVYFCAQRGPNTEAFFGQGTRLTVV.

V is TRBV27 and J is TRBJ2-7; 8 bases align to TRBD2. In germline, CDR1 is MNHEY, CDR2 SMNVEV (reference sequence). V gave up 2 bases and J gave up 3 bases; unmatched junction bases: 3. The CDR3 has 14 residues. CDR3 DNA: TGTGCCAGCAGTTTACAAACTAGCGGCTACGAGCAGTACTTC. This sequence encodes CASSLQTSGYEQYF.

The chain employs TRBV9 and TRBJ2-3; no firm D call. With 2 bases removed from V and 2 bases from J, the gap between germline ends came to 12 bases. This CDR3 contains 15 residues. CDR1 is SGDLS and CDR2 is YYNGEE in the germline V gene. The CDR3 reads CASSVQMGYTDTQYF. Written as DNA, the CDR3 is TGTGCCAGCAGCGTCCAGATGGGTTACACAGATACGCAGTATTTT.

CDR3 coding DNA: TGTGCCAGCAGCAAACCAGGGGTTGTCGAGCAGTACTTC. Translation: CASSKPGVVEQYF. The rearrangement joins TRBV21-1 to TRBJ2-7; the listed D gene, TRBD1, was not tested against the DNA. TRBV21-1 is listed as a pseudogene. The CDR3 is made up of 13 amino acids.

Regarding this clone: The junction differs from germline at one of its ends, possibly a read error. The chain employs TRBV7-7 and TRBJ2-3; 11 positions agree with TRBD2. The CDR3 consists of 14 residues. CDR1 and CDR2 from the germline V gene are SSHAT and FNYEAQ (reference sequence). CDR3 bases: TGTGCTAGCAGCCAACTAGCGGGAGAAGATACGCAGTATTTT. Translating it yields CASSQLAGEDTQYF.